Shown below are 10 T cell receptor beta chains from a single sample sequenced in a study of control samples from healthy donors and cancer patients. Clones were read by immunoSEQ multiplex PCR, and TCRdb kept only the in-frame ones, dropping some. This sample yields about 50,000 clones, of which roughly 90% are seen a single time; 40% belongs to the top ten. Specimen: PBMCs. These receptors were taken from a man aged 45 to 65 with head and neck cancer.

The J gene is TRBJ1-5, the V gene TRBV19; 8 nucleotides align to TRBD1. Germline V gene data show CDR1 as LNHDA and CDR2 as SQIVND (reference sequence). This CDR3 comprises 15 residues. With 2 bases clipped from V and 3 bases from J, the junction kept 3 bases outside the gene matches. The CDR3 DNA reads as TGTGCCAGTAGTATATTACAGGGGGTCAATCAGCCCCAGCATTTT. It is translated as CASSILQGVNQPQHF.

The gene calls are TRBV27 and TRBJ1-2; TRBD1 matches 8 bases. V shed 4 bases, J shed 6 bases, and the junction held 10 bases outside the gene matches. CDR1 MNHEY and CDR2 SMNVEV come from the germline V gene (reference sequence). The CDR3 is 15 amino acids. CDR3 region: CASSSTRTGRNGYTF. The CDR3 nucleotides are TGTGCCAGCAGTTCCACGCGGACAGGGAGGAATGGCTACACCTTC.

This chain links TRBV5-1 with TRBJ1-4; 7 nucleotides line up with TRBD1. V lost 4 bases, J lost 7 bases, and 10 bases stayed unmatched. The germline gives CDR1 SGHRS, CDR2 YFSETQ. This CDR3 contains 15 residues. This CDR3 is CASSQRGQSTEKLFF. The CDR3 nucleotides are TGCGCCAGCAGCCAGAGGGGACAGTCGACTGAAAAACTGTTTTTT.

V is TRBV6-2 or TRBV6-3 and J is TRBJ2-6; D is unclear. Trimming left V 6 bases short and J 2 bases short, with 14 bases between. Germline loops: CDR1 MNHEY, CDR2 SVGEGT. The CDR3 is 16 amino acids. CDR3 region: CASSPWGDAGANVLTF. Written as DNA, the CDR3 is TGTGCCAGCAGCCCTTGGGGTGATGCTGGGGCCAACGTCCTGACTTTC.

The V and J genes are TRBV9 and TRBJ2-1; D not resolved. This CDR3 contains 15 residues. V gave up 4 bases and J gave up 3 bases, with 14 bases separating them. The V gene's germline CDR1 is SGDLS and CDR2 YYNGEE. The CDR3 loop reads CASSRLGLDYNEQFF. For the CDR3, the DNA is TGTGCCAGCAGCCGCCTGGGATTAGACTACAATGAGCAGTTCTTC.

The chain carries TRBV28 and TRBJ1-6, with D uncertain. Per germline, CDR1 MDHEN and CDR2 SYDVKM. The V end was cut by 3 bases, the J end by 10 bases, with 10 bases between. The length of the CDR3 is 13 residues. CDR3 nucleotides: TGTGCCAGCAGTTTTGGGCTGGGCTCACCCCTCCACTTT. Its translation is CASSFGLGSPLHF.

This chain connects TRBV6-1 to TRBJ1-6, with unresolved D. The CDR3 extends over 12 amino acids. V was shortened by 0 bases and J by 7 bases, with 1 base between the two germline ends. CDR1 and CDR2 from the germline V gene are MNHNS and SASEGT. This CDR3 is CASSEANSPLHF. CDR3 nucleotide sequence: TGTGCCAGCAGTGAAGCAAATTCACCCCTCCACTTT.

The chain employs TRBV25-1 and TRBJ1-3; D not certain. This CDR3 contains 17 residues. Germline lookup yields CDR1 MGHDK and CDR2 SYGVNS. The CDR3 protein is CAQNGAEDSQSGNTIYF. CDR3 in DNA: TGTGCTCAGAACGGAGCCGAAGATTCACAATCTGGAAACACCATATATTTT.

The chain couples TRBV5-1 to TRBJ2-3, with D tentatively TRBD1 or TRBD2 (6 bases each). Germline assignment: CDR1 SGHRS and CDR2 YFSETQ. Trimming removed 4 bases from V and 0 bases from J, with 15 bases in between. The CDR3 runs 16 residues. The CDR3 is CASSQPRGVSTDTQYF. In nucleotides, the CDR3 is TGCGCCAGCAGCCAACCGAGGGGGGTTAGCACAGATACGCAGTATTTT.

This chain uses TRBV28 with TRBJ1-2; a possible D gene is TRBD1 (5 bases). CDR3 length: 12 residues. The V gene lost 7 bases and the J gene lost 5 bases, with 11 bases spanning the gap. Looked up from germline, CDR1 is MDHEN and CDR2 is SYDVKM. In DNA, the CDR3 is TGTGCCAGCACCCTGGGGGGGTATGGCTACACCTTC. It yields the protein CASTLGGYGYTF.